These 21 T cell receptor beta chains were sequenced from one sample in a study of identical twins. One entry per CDR3 protein, called by TCRdb with MiXCR from the 5' RACE reads. This sample yields about 1.7 million distinct CDR3 sequences, of which under 35% are seen a single time; about 0.3% belongs to the top ten. The sequenced sample was cord blood. The source is a newborn girl in good health.

The gene calls are TRBV12-3 or TRBV12-4 and TRBJ1-6; no clear D. The V end lost 1 base, the J end lost 7 bases, and 8 bases lay between the germline ends. The CDR3 spans 14 residues. The CDR3 region is CASSLGRSNSPLHF. CDR3 DNA sequence: TGTGCCAGCAGTTTAGGACGGTCGAATTCACCCCTCCACTTT.

This chain joins TRBV6-6 and TRBJ2-3; possible D gene TRBD1, 6 bases. Trimming stripped 6 bases from V and 1 base from J, with 17 bases between. Germline values: CDR1 MNHNY, CDR2 SVGAGI (reference sequence). This CDR3 has 16 residues. The CDR3 spells CASSWGRVFGTDTQYF. CDR3 nucleotides: TGTGCCAGCAGCTGGGGGCGGGTGTTCGGCACAGATACGCAGTATTTT.

This clonotype was counted only a few times. V and J are TRBV5-4 and TRBJ2-3, with unresolved D. Looked up from germline, CDR1 is SGHNT and CDR2 is YYREEE (reference sequence). The V gene lost 0 bases and the J gene lost 2 bases, with 10 bases spanning the gap. This CDR3 comprises 15 residues. The DNA of the CDR3 is TGTGCCAGCAGCTTGGAAGGCATCCTCACAGATACGCAGTATTTT. Its translation is CASSLEGILTDTQYF.

Concerning this clonotype itself: This could be a read error, since a much larger clone is one nucleotide away. This chain joins TRBV29-1 and TRBJ2-7, with D possibly being TRBD2 (6 bases). The germline V gene encodes CDR1 SQVTM and CDR2 ANQGSEA. This CDR3 comprises 14 residues. The CDR3 DNA sequence: TGCAACGTCGGGGGAGGAGAGAGCTCCTACGAGCAGTACTTC. Its translation is CNVGGGESSYEQYF.

Details on this clonotype: Sequence at one end of the junction differs from germline and may be a read error. V usage is TRBV3-1 and J usage is TRBJ2-3; 9 positions agree with TRBD1. Germline lookup yields CDR1 LGHDT and CDR2 YNNKEL (reference sequence). The length of the CDR3 is 16 residues. The CDR3 coding sequence is TGTGCCGGCAGCCAAGAAAGGACAGGGGTCACAGATACGCAGTATTTT. Translating it yields CAGSQERTGVTDTQYF.

This clonotype was detected a few times. The rearrangement uses TRBV28 and TRBJ1-2; possibly TRBD1 for D (5 bases). The V end was cut by 6 bases, the J end by 2 bases, with 19 bases between. Germline V gene data show CDR1 as MDHEN and CDR2 as SYDVKM. There are 16 residues in the CDR3. CDR3: CASSTLDGTENYGYTF. In DNA, the CDR3 is TGTGCCAGCAGCACTCTTGATGGGACCGAAAACTATGGCTACACCTTC.

J is TRBJ1-1 and V is TRBV5-5, with D maybe TRBD1 (5 bases). Trimming shortened V by 0 bases and J by 0 bases, and 9 bases separated the two germline ends. CDR1 and CDR2 from the germline V gene are SGHKS and YYEKEE (reference sequence). This CDR3 region has 15 residues. The CDR3 DNA reads as TGTGCCAGCAGCTTGGTTGTAGGGGTGAACACTGAAGCTTTCTTT. As protein: CASSLVVGVNTEAFF.

The gene calls are TRBV7-9 and TRBJ2-5; 7 nucleotides agree with TRBD1. Germline V CDR1 and CDR2: SEHNR, FQNEAQ (reference sequence). V lost 3 bases, J lost 4 bases, and 11 bases stayed unmatched. This CDR3 spans 16 amino acids. CDR3 sequence: CASSFKTGAMIETQYF. Here the CDR3 DNA reads TGTGCCAGCAGCTTTAAAACAGGGGCCATGATAGAGACCCAGTACTTC.

This clonotype was recorded at least ten times. This chain joins TRBV6-1 and TRBJ1-2; 7 bases line up with TRBD1. Germline CDR1 MNHNS, CDR2 SASEGT. After removal of 6 bases from V and 5 bases from J, the junction contained 6 bases not matched to a gene. The length of the CDR3 is 13 residues. The CDR3 DNA reads as TGTGCCAGCAGGAGGGACAGAGGGTATGGCTACACCTTC. This sequence encodes CASRRDRGYGYTF.

The chain employs TRBV18 and TRBJ2-1; 8 bases map to TRBD2. V lost 4 bases and J lost 8; bases outside the gene matches: 13. Germline CDR1 KGHSH, CDR2 LQKENI. The CDR3 totals 16 residues. CDR3 region: CASSLGTSSFQDEQFF. CDR3 DNA: TGTGCCAGCTCACTGGGGACTAGTTCCTTTCAGGATGAGCAGTTCTTC.

This chain uses TRBV3-1 with TRBJ1-3, with D maybe TRBD1 (6 bases). This CDR3 is 17 amino acids long. CDR1 LGHDT and CDR2 YNNKEL come from the germline V gene (reference sequence). The V end was cut by 1 base, the J end by 0 bases, with 13 bases between. The CDR3 coding sequence is TGTGCCAGCAGCCAAGGCGGGGGCTATCGCTCTGGAAACACCATATATTTT. This translates into CASSQGGGYRSGNTIYF.

The V call is TRBV5-1, the J call TRBJ2-7, with 9 bases aligning to TRBD2. The J segment lost 5 bases and the V segment lost 1 base, leaving 4 bases of the junction unmatched. The CDR3 is made up of 14 amino acids. Germline CDR1 SGHRS, CDR2 YFSETQ. CDR3 in DNA: TGCGCCAGCAGCTTGATTAGCGGGAGCCACGAGCAGTACTTC. This encodes CASSLISGSHEQYF.

This chain connects TRBV20-1 to TRBJ2-1; a weak D match, TRBD1 (5 bases). Trimming took off 3 bases at V and 12 bases at J, with 27 bases between the two ends. The CDR3 spans 16 residues. Germline values: CDR1 DFQATT, CDR2 SNEGSKA (reference sequence). The CDR3 DNA sequence: TGCAGTGCTAGGGGATTCGGCAGGGATCTTACAATGAGGCAGTTCTTC. Its protein is CSARGFGRDLTMRQFF.

CDR3 region: CASSTTGATNEKLFF. The CDR3 DNA reads as TGTGCCAGCAGCACAACAGGTGCAACTAATGAAAAACTGTTTTTT. The V gene is TRBV3-1, the J gene TRBJ1-4, with D possibly being TRBD1 (5 bases). The ends were cut back, 5 bases at V and 0 bases at J, with 10 bases in the middle. The CDR3 is 15 residues long. Looked up from germline, CDR1 is LGHDT and CDR2 is YNNKEL (reference sequence).

This clonotype was picked up a small number of times. The genes are TRBV6-1 and TRBJ1-2; the D is unclear. The CDR3 has 12 amino acids. Germline V lookup: CDR1 MNHNS, CDR2 SASEGT. Trimming removed 3 bases from V and 3 bases from J, with 5 bases in between. The CDR3: CASSDDYYGYTF. The DNA for the CDR3 is TGTGCCAGCAGTGATGACTACTATGGCTACACCTTC.

The rearrangement uses TRBV3-1 and TRBJ1-6; 7 bases are shared with TRBD1. Losses at the gene ends were 3 bases for V and 9 bases for J; bases not matched to a gene: 8. The CDR3 runs 15 residues. Germline V lookup: CDR1 LGHDT, CDR2 YNNKEL (reference sequence). The CDR3 is CASSQFDRVTSPLHF. CDR3 nucleotides: TGTGCCAGCAGCCAGTTCGACAGGGTTACTTCACCCCTCCACTTT.

This clonotype was counted only a few times. The chain couples TRBV4-1 to TRBJ2-7; TRBD2 matches at 8 bases. The CDR3 length is 16 residues. Germline V CDR1 and CDR2: MGHRA, YSYEKL. The J segment lost 0 bases and the V segment lost 2 bases, leaving 6 bases of the junction unmatched. CDR3 loop: CASSQFPGGVSYEQYF. CDR3 nucleotides: TGCGCCAGCAGCCAATTTCCCGGGGGGGTCTCCTACGAGCAGTACTTC.

Ten or more counts support this clonotype. J is TRBJ1-4 and V is TRBV10-3; D is undetermined. Looked up from germline, CDR1 is ENHRY and CDR2 is SYGVKD. V lost 2 bases, J lost 0 bases, and 4 bases lay in between. The CDR3 consists of 14 residues. The CDR3 nucleotides read TGTGCCATCAGTGAGACAGCAACTAATGAAAAACTGTTTTTT. Translating gives CAISETATNEKLFF.

This clonotype was counted between two and nine times. The V gene is TRBV10-3, the J gene TRBJ1-1; possible D gene TRBD1, 6 bases. Trimming removed 9 bases from V and 1 base from J, with 15 bases in between. The length of the CDR3 is 14 residues. Germline V gene lookup returns CDR1 ENHRY and CDR2 SYGVKD. This CDR3 reads CAISPKQGNTEAFF. CDR3 bases: TGTGCCATATCCCCCAAACAGGGGAACACTGAAGCTTTCTTT.

This clonotype showed up just a few times. The chain combines TRBV5-1 with TRBJ2-1, with no clear D. V was cut by 3 bases and J by 5 bases, with 9 bases left in between. Germline CDR1 and CDR2: SGHRS and YFSETQ. The CDR3 runs to 13 residues. For the CDR3, the DNA is TGCGCCAGCAGCTGGAACAGTGACAATGAGCAGTTCTTC. Residues: CASSWNSDNEQFF.

This clonotype has a handful of counts. The chain combines TRBV10-3 with TRBJ1-4; weak D call: TRBD1 (5 bases). CDR3 length: 14 residues. Trimming cost V 8 bases and J 3 bases, with 13 bases left between them. CDR1 ENHRY and CDR2 SYGVKD come from the germline V gene. CDR3 protein: CAIGAPGANEKLFF. CDR3 DNA: TGTGCCATCGGGGCCCCGGGGGCTAATGAAAAACTGTTTTTT.